This T cell receptor (beta chain) came from a study of cytomegalovirus exposure and HLA in healthy donors. The PCR had 60 Vbeta and 13 Jbeta primers. This table comes from immunoSEQ multiplex PCR, and its TCRdb copy is limited to in-frame clones, with some not included. Of under 250,000 clones in the sample, 65% to 85% are singletons; the top ten hold 1.5% to 2%. As for this clone: Antigen unknown.

Though nominally healthy at sampling, donors likely had unrecorded immune exposures. Study results and limitations: Researchers left out some V segments, among them TRBV6-2 and TRBV6-3, as indistinguishable.

CDR3 length equals 15 residues. Germline V lookup: CDR1 SGHNT, CDR2 YYREEE (reference sequence). V shed 3 bases, J shed 6 bases, and the junction held 5 bases outside the gene matches. The chain links TRBV5-4 to TRBJ2-2; TRBD2 matches 10 bases. This TCR derives from a man over 45 in good health and CMV-seronegative. What was sequenced was PBMCs. The DNA of the CDR3 is TGTGCCAGCAGCTCGGGACTAGCGCTACCCGGGGAGCTGTTTTTT. As protein: CASSSGLALPGELFF.